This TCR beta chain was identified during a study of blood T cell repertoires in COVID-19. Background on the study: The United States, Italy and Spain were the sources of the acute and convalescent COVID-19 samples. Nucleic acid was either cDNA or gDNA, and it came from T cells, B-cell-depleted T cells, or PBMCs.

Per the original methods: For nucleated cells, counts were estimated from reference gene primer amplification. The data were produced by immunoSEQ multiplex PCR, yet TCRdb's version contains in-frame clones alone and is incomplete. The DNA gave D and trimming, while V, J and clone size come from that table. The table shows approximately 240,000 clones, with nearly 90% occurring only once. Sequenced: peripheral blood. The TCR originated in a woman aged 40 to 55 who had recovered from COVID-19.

The CDR3 sequence: CASSWGQGTYEQYF. CDR3 nucleotide sequence: TGTGCCAGCAGTTGGGGACAGGGAACCTACGAGCAGTACTTC. The chain employs TRBV6-6 and TRBJ2-7; 9 nucleotides agree with TRBD1. The CDR3 covers 14 residues. Per germline, CDR1 MNHNY and CDR2 SVGAGI (reference sequence). The junction had 3 bases not matched to a gene; V was cut back by 4 bases and J by 2 bases.